This record looks at one TCR beta chain sequence and its context. Its antigen is not known. Patients between 18 and 65 years old had hyperthyroidism, newly diagnosed and lasting under 2 months. This sample holds PBMCs from less than 11 ml fresh peripheral blood. The CDR3 regions of TCR beta were amplified from RNA transcripts. The HTBI set primed first-round TCR CDR3 RT-PCR. TCRdb passed the multiplex PCR reads through MiXCR, listing each CDR3 protein once. Of some 350,000 distinct CDR3 sequences in the sample, 25% were seen once. CDR1 and CDR2 (germline): SGHDN, FVKESK. V was shortened by 3 bases and J by 0 bases, with 6 bases between the two germline ends. This CDR3 has 14 amino acids. The sample originates from a study of T cells in Graves' hyperthyroidism and ophthalmopathy. The wider study: Peripheral blood was drawn at first diagnosis, prior to all treatment. Whole-study findings and limits: Prediction of ophthalmopathy progression came a median around 6 months pre-onset.

The chain is built from TRBV14 and TRBJ2-4; D uncertain. Material for sequencing was blood. The clonotype comes from a man in his fifties or sixties with Graves' hyperthyroidism. The CDR3 here is CASSHGLAKNIQYF. CDR3 nucleotides: TGTGCCAGCAGCCACGGATTAGCCAAAAACATTCAGTACTTC. Complete variable domain (other parts from reference TRBV14 and TRBJ2-4): EAGVTQFPSHSVIEKGQTVTLRCDPISGHDNLYWYRRVMGKEIKFLLHFVKESKQDESGMPNNRFLAERTGGTYSTLKVQPAELEDSGVYFCASSHGLAKNIQYFGAGTRLSVL.